This TCR beta chain comes out of a study of blood T cell repertoires in COVID-19. The method was immunoSEQ multiplex PCR; TCRdb's version includes in-frame clones alone and lacks a portion of them. Of a few hundred thousand clones detected, around 86% appear once; the ten largest clones hold approximately 2.9%. Trimming left V 3 bases short and J 3 bases short, with 12 bases between. This CDR3 spans 15 amino acids. The germline V gene encodes CDR1 MRHNA and CDR2 SNTAGT. This clonotype was obtained from a man in his sixties with acute or convalescent COVID-19. The V and J genes are TRBV6-4 and TRBJ2-1; TRBD2 is a possible D gene (6 bases). The source material was peripheral blood. Written as DNA, the CDR3 is TGTGCCAGCAGTGAGGCGGCGGGGCGCTACAATGAGCAGTTCTTC. Its translation: CASSEAAGRYNEQFF.